This T cell receptor (beta chain) was profiled in a study of cytomegalovirus exposure and HLA in healthy donors. This clone was counted ten times or more. Its antigen is unidentified. Use of 60 Vbeta and 13 Jbeta primers characterized the PCR. Libraries were prepared by immunoSEQ multiplex PCR; TCRdb keeps only in-frame clonotypes and omits some of them. The sample has tens of thousands of clones; around three quarters are singletons. General observations from the study: It was in a later analysis that TCR association rates were seen to vary by HLA locus, highest for DRB1 and lowest for HLA-C. Per a later analysis, roughly 17,000 TCR beta sequences showed association with HLA alleles at 0.05 false discovery rate.

Sequencing was done on a sample of PBMCs. This TCR derives from a young man in good health and CMV-seronegative.

DNA of the CDR3: TGTGCCAGCAGCCTAACAAAACGACAGGTGATGAACACTGAAGCTTTCTTT. It codes for CASSLTKRQVMNTEAFF. The rearrangement joins TRBV5-6 to TRBJ1-1; tentatively, D is TRBD1 (6 bases). Germline CDR1 reads SGHDT; CDR2 reads YYEEEE. The CDR3 spans 17 residues. V was cut by 4 bases and J by 0 bases, with 19 bases left in between.